Listed below are T cell receptor beta chains from one sample, sequenced in a study of cytomegalovirus exposure and HLA in healthy donors. Repertoires were generated with immunoSEQ multiplex PCR, while TCRdb's copy carries only in-frame clones and drops some. The sample has over 110,000 clones; approximately 86% are singletons. Sequenced: PBMCs. Every receptor here comes from a man between 18 and 35 years old in good health and CMV-seropositive. CDR3s include the opening cysteine and the closing phenylalanine or tryptophan. A D gene is named only where the DNA matches it firmly. The listing skips clone size in some rows; elsewhere it reads once, few, many or a size class.

v_call: TRBV27; cdr3_length: 16; j_call: TRBJ2-3; clone_size: NA; d_call: TRBD2; cdr3_nt: TGTGCCAGCAGTCCAAGGTCTAGCGGGAGGACAGATACGCAGTATTTT; cdr3_aa: CASSPRSSGRTDTQYF
v_call: TRBV5-1; cdr3_length: 13; j_call: TRBJ2-2; clone_size: NA; d_call: NA; cdr3_nt: TGCGCCAGCAGCCCCGAGCATACCGGGGAGCTGTTTTTT; cdr3_aa: CASSPEHTGELFF
v_call: TRBV27; cdr3_length: 13; j_call: TRBJ1-2; clone_size: few; d_call: TRBD1; cdr3_nt: TGTGCCAGCAGCCCCAGGGGGCGCTATGGCTACACCTTC; cdr3_aa: CASSPRGRYGYTF
v_call: TRBV19; cdr3_length: 15; j_call: TRBJ1-2; clone_size: once; d_call: NA; cdr3_nt: TGTGCCAGTAGTAACCGATTTGCAGCTAACTATGGCTACACCTTC; cdr3_aa: CASSNRFAANYGYTF
v_call: TRBV27; cdr3_length: 13; j_call: TRBJ1-2; clone_size: few; d_call: TRBD1; cdr3_nt: TGTGCCAGCAGTCACGGACAGGGGGATGGCTACACCTTC; cdr3_aa: CASSHGQGDGYTF
v_call: TRBV14; cdr3_length: 14; j_call: TRBJ2-1; clone_size: NA; d_call: NA; cdr3_nt: TGTGCCAGCAGCCCCACGGACAGATACAATGAGCAGTTCTTC; cdr3_aa: CASSPTDRYNEQFF
v_call: TRBV6-5; cdr3_length: 12; j_call: TRBJ2-4; clone_size: NA; d_call: NA; cdr3_nt: TGTGCCAGCAGAGCCACTTCGGACATTCAGTACTTC; cdr3_aa: CASRATSDIQYF
v_call: TRBV5-1; cdr3_length: 14; j_call: TRBJ1-1; clone_size: NA; d_call: NA; cdr3_nt: TGCGCCAGCAGGTTTCGGGAGGGTAACACTGAAGCTTTCTTT; cdr3_aa: CASRFREGNTEAFF
v_call: TRBV6-4; cdr3_length: 15; j_call: TRBJ2-2; clone_size: NA; d_call: NA; cdr3_nt: TGTGCCAGCAGTGAGAGGCCAACGAACACCGGGGAGCTGTTTTTT; cdr3_aa: CASSERPTNTGELFF
v_call: TRBV5-1; cdr3_length: 14; j_call: TRBJ2-7; clone_size: NA; d_call: TRBD1; cdr3_nt: TGCGCCAGCAGCTTGGGACAGGGGCGGTACGAGCAGTACTTC; cdr3_aa: CASSLGQGRYEQYF
v_call: TRBV19; cdr3_length: 10; j_call: TRBJ1-1; clone_size: few; d_call: TRBD1; cdr3_nt: TGTGCCAGCGGGACAGTTGAAGCTTTCTTT; cdr3_aa: CASGTVEAFF
v_call: TRBV2; cdr3_length: 14; j_call: TRBJ1-1; clone_size: NA; d_call: NA; cdr3_nt: TGTGCCAGCAGTCAACCGGGACTTCAGACTGAAGCTTTCTTT; cdr3_aa: CASSQPGLQTEAFF
v_call: TRBV6-1; cdr3_length: 16; j_call: TRBJ2-3; clone_size: NA; d_call: TRBD2; cdr3_nt: TGTGCCAGCAGTGAATATCGCGGGGGGGGAGGGGATACGCAGTATTTT; cdr3_aa: CASSEYRGGGGDTQYF
v_call: TRBV19; cdr3_length: 13; j_call: TRBJ2-7; clone_size: NA; d_call: NA; cdr3_nt: TGTGCCAGTAGTAGGGCGGGCGGCAACGAGCAGTACTTC; cdr3_aa: CASSRAGGNEQYF
v_call: TRBV7-9; cdr3_length: 16; j_call: TRBJ2-3; clone_size: once; d_call: NA; cdr3_nt: TGTGCCAGCAGCTTAGGACAGAGAACTAGCACAGATACGCAGTATTTT; cdr3_aa: CASSLGQRTSTDTQYF
v_call: TRBV9; cdr3_length: 15; j_call: TRBJ2-7; clone_size: NA; d_call: TRBD1; cdr3_nt: TGTGCCAGCAGCCCCCGACGGGACAGAAGCTACGAGCAGTACTTC; cdr3_aa: CASSPRRDRSYEQYF
v_call: TRBV5-1; cdr3_length: 13; j_call: TRBJ1-3; clone_size: NA; d_call: NA; cdr3_nt: TGCGCCAGCAGCTTGTCCTCTTTGAGCACCATATATTTT; cdr3_aa: CASSLSSLSTIYF
v_call: TRBV6-1; cdr3_length: 20; j_call: TRBJ2-5; clone_size: few; d_call: TRBD2; cdr3_nt: TGTGCCAGCAGTGAAGCCCTAGCGGGAGGGTCACGCCTCCCCCAAGAGACCCAGTACTTC; cdr3_aa: CASSEALAGGSRLPQETQYF
v_call: TRBV27; cdr3_length: 14; j_call: TRBJ2-1; clone_size: NA; d_call: NA; cdr3_nt: TGTGCCAGCCATCCGGGTGCCTTGTGGAATGAGCAGTTCTTC; cdr3_aa: CASHPGALWNEQFF
v_call: TRBV5-8; cdr3_length: 14; j_call: TRBJ1-2; clone_size: NA; d_call: NA; cdr3_nt: TGTGCCAGCAGCTTGGACGGGGGGTCCCGAGGCTACACCTTC; cdr3_aa: CASSLDGGSRGYTF
v_call: TRBV15; cdr3_length: 18; j_call: TRBJ2-2; clone_size: NA; d_call: NA; cdr3_nt: TGTGCCACCAGCAGTCGTTATCCTGGACTAACGGACACCGGGGAGCTGTTTTTT; cdr3_aa: CATSSRYPGLTDTGELFF
v_call: TRBV18; cdr3_length: 15; j_call: TRBJ2-3; clone_size: NA; d_call: NA; cdr3_nt: TGTGCCAGCTCGTCGAAATCTAGCGTGGTTGATACGCAGTATTTT; cdr3_aa: CASSSKSSVVDTQYF
v_call: TRBV14; cdr3_length: 16; j_call: TRBJ2-3; clone_size: NA; d_call: TRBD1; cdr3_nt: TGTGCCAGCAGCCGACGGGACAGGGCTTACACAGATACGCAGTATTTT; cdr3_aa: CASSRRDRAYTDTQYF
v_call: TRBV14; cdr3_length: 13; j_call: TRBJ1-1; clone_size: once; d_call: TRBD1; cdr3_nt: TGTGCCAGCAGCCCCTCGGGACAGATTGAAGCTTTCTTT; cdr3_aa: CASSPSGQIEAFF
v_call: TRBV5-1; cdr3_length: 15; j_call: TRBJ2-7; clone_size: NA; d_call: TRBD1; cdr3_nt: TGCGCCAGCAGCTTGCCCGGACAGGGGTTCCACGAGCAGTACTTC; cdr3_aa: CASSLPGQGFHEQYF
v_call: TRBV2; cdr3_length: 15; j_call: TRBJ1-6; clone_size: few; d_call: TRBD1; cdr3_nt: TGTGCCAGCAGAGGAGACAGGGGGGTAGGTTCACCCCTCCACTTT; cdr3_aa: CASRGDRGVGSPLHF
v_call: TRBV5-8; cdr3_length: 14; j_call: TRBJ1-6; clone_size: NA; d_call: NA; cdr3_nt: TGTGCCAGCATCAGGACAGATTATAATTCACCCCTCCACTTT; cdr3_aa: CASIRTDYNSPLHF
v_call: TRBV6-6; cdr3_length: 15; j_call: TRBJ2-1; clone_size: NA; d_call: TRBD2; cdr3_nt: TGTGCCAGCAGTTACTTTAGCGGGAGTGAAAATGAGCAGTTCTTC; cdr3_aa: CASSYFSGSENEQFF
v_call: TRBV4-1; cdr3_length: 14; j_call: TRBJ2-7; clone_size: NA; d_call: NA; cdr3_nt: TGCGCCAGCAGCCAAGAAGAGGTAACCTACGAGCAGTACTTC; cdr3_aa: CASSQEEVTYEQYF
v_call: TRBV29-1; cdr3_length: 13; j_call: TRBJ2-1; clone_size: NA; d_call: TRBD1; cdr3_nt: TGCAGCGCAGGACAGGGCGTTTACAATGAGCAGTTCTTC; cdr3_aa: CSAGQGVYNEQFF
v_call: TRBV27; cdr3_length: 14; j_call: TRBJ1-5; clone_size: NA; d_call: TRBD1; cdr3_nt: TGTGCCAGCAGTTTATCGACAGGGAATCAGCCCCAGCATTTT; cdr3_aa: CASSLSTGNQPQHF
v_call: TRBV19; cdr3_length: 17; j_call: TRBJ2-2; clone_size: once; d_call: NA; cdr3_nt: TGTGCCAGTACCCCGCGGAGGGGGCGCGGATTCTCCGGGGAGCTGTTTTTT; cdr3_aa: CASTPRRGRGFSGELFF
v_call: TRBV7-9; cdr3_length: 13; j_call: TRBJ2-7; clone_size: NA; d_call: NA; cdr3_nt: TGTGCCAGCAGCTCCGGACTGGGCCTAGGGCAGTACTTC; cdr3_aa: CASSSGLGLGQYF
v_call: TRBV6-5; cdr3_length: 15; j_call: TRBJ1-1; clone_size: NA; d_call: NA; cdr3_nt: TGTGCCAGCAGTTACTCGGGACTCGAGAACACTGAAGCTTTCTTT; cdr3_aa: CASSYSGLENTEAFF
v_call: TRBV6-1; cdr3_length: 20; j_call: TRBJ2-3; clone_size: NA; d_call: TRBD2; cdr3_nt: TGTGCCAGCAGTGAAGCGCGGGGGGACTATAACCTGGGGCGAACAGATACGCAGTATTTT; cdr3_aa: CASSEARGDYNLGRTDTQYF
v_call: TRBV11-2; cdr3_length: 16; j_call: TRBJ2-7; clone_size: NA; d_call: TRBD1; cdr3_nt: TGTGCCAGCAGCTTGAGTCTGAGGACAGGGCACTACGAGCAGTACTTC; cdr3_aa: CASSLSLRTGHYEQYF
v_call: TRBV30; cdr3_length: 15; j_call: TRBJ2-5; clone_size: few; d_call: TRBD2; cdr3_nt: TGTGCCTGGACCCGGACTAGCGGGGGTCATGGGACCCAGTACTTC; cdr3_aa: CAWTRTSGGHGTQYF
v_call: TRBV7-6; cdr3_length: 13; j_call: TRBJ2-7; clone_size: NA; d_call: NA; cdr3_nt: TGTGCCAGCAGCTTAGCTAGTACGTACGAGCAGTACTTC; cdr3_aa: CASSLASTYEQYF
v_call: TRBV29-1; cdr3_length: 14; j_call: TRBJ2-1; clone_size: NA; d_call: NA; cdr3_nt: TGCAGCGCAGCACTAGCCGAAACCTACAATGAGCAGTTCTTC; cdr3_aa: CSAALAETYNEQFF
v_call: TRBV27; cdr3_length: 14; j_call: TRBJ2-5; clone_size: NA; d_call: TRBD1; cdr3_nt: TGTGCCAGCAGTTTAGACAGGGAAGGAGAGACCCAGTACTTC; cdr3_aa: CASSLDREGETQYF
v_call: TRBV4-2; cdr3_length: 14; j_call: TRBJ2-4; clone_size: once; d_call: TRBD2; cdr3_nt: TGTGCCAGCAGCCACCGGGAGGTCGGGGACATTCAGTACTTC; cdr3_aa: CASSHREVGDIQYF
v_call: TRBV29-1; cdr3_length: 13; j_call: TRBJ2-5; clone_size: NA; d_call: TRBD1; cdr3_nt: TGCAGCGCCAAACAGGGGGCCCCAGAGACCCAGTACTTC; cdr3_aa: CSAKQGAPETQYF
v_call: TRBV10-3; cdr3_length: 13; j_call: TRBJ2-3; clone_size: NA; d_call: TRBD2; cdr3_nt: TGTGCCAGCTCTAGCGGATCCACAGATACGCAGTATTTT; cdr3_aa: CASSSGSTDTQYF
v_call: TRBV29-1; cdr3_length: 11; j_call: TRBJ2-3; clone_size: NA; d_call: NA; cdr3_nt: TGCAGCGTAAAATCAGGGTATACGCAGTATTTT; cdr3_aa: CSVKSGYTQYF
v_call: TRBV6-1; cdr3_length: 14; j_call: TRBJ1-4; clone_size: NA; d_call: NA; cdr3_nt: TGTGCCAGCACCCGACTGGGAACTAATGAAAAACTGTTTTTT; cdr3_aa: CASTRLGTNEKLFF
v_call: TRBV28; cdr3_length: 15; j_call: TRBJ1-1; clone_size: NA; d_call: TRBD1; cdr3_nt: TGTGCCATCATTAATGAACAGGGGTTGGGCACTGAAGCTTTCTTT; cdr3_aa: CAIINEQGLGTEAFF
v_call: TRBV2; cdr3_length: 14; j_call: TRBJ1-5; clone_size: NA; d_call: TRBD1; cdr3_nt: TGTGCCAGCAGTGGGACAGGGCTAAATCAGCCCCAGCATTTT; cdr3_aa: CASSGTGLNQPQHF
v_call: TRBV19; cdr3_length: 14; j_call: TRBJ2-2; clone_size: NA; d_call: NA; cdr3_nt: TGTGCCAGTAGTATAACAGGCAACACCGGGGAGCTGTTTTTT; cdr3_aa: CASSITGNTGELFF
v_call: TRBV10-3; cdr3_length: 14; j_call: TRBJ2-5; clone_size: NA; d_call: TRBD1; cdr3_nt: TGTGCCATCAGGGAGACAGGGTCAGGGGAGACCCAGTACTTC; cdr3_aa: CAIRETGSGETQYF
v_call: TRBV19; cdr3_length: 14; j_call: TRBJ1-2; clone_size: NA; d_call: TRBD1; cdr3_nt: TGTGCCAGTAGCCCGGACAGGGGGGGGTATGGCTACACCTTC; cdr3_aa: CASSPDRGGYGYTF
v_call: TRBV27; cdr3_length: 19; j_call: TRBJ1-6; clone_size: NA; d_call: TRBD1; cdr3_nt: TGTGCCAGCAGTTTATCTTTCGGGGGACAGGGGAGTTATAATTCACCCCTCCACTTT; cdr3_aa: CASSLSFGGQGSYNSPLHF
v_call: TRBV2; cdr3_length: 14; j_call: TRBJ1-1; clone_size: once; d_call: TRBD1; cdr3_nt: TGTGCCAGCAGGGGGGACAGGAGTAACACTGAAGCTTTCTTT; cdr3_aa: CASRGDRSNTEAFF
v_call: TRBV6-6; cdr3_length: 15; j_call: TRBJ2-3; clone_size: NA; d_call: TRBD2; cdr3_nt: TGTGCCAGCAGTTACTTCGGGGGGATCACAGATACGCAGTATTTT; cdr3_aa: CASSYFGGITDTQYF
v_call: TRBV5-8; cdr3_length: 15; j_call: TRBJ1-3; clone_size: NA; d_call: NA; cdr3_nt: TGTGCCAGCAGCTTGGACGCGAACTCTGGAAACACCATATATTTT; cdr3_aa: CASSLDANSGNTIYF
v_call: TRBV11-3; cdr3_length: 14; j_call: TRBJ2-7; clone_size: NA; d_call: TRBD1; cdr3_nt: TGTGCCAGCAGCTTTTCGACAGGGGACTACGAGCAGTACTTC; cdr3_aa: CASSFSTGDYEQYF